This note documents a single T cell receptor beta chain sequence. These data originate in a study of blood T cell repertoires in COVID-19. Germline-derived CDR1 and CDR2 are SNHLY and FYNNEI. This CDR3 contains 13 residues. With V trimmed by 8 bases and J by 5 bases, 7 bases remained unmatched. Assay used: immunoSEQ multiplex PCR; TCRdb lists only in-frame clones, some missing. The sample lists about 54,000 clones; 70% to 90% were seen once. J is TRBJ2-3 and V is TRBV2; 7 bases are shared with TRBD1. The sequence came from a human donor in a cohort sampled during active COVID-19. Sequenced material: peripheral blood. The DNA of the CDR3 is TGTGCCAGCGTCAAGGGGGCAGGAGATACGCAGTATTTT. It specifies CASVKGAGDTQYF.